Below, 11 T cell receptor beta chains from the same sample are listed, as sequenced in a study of OX40 agonist ivuxolimab in advanced cancers. Sequenced by immunoSEQ multiplex PCR; TCRdb stores in-frame clones only, minus some. The sample has about 6,500 clones, 69% seen once; the top ten hold roughly a sixth. The specimen was CD4+ or CD8+ T cells sorted from blood, collected in a trial of the OX40 agonist ivuxolimab. Source of these receptors: an adult with an advanced solid tumor such as melanoma, head and neck, liver or kidney cancer.

This chain connects TRBV19 to TRBJ1-1; TRBD1 matches 10 bases. Germline V lookup: CDR1 LNHDA, CDR2 SQIVND (reference sequence). V was clipped by 1 base and J by 1 base; unmatched bases: 6. The CDR3 loop spans 17 amino acids. The chain's CDR3 is CASSIVGTGVPNTEAFF. CDR3 DNA sequence: TGTGCCAGTAGTATAGTTGGGACAGGGGTCCCGAACACTGAAGCTTTCTTT.

This clone is categorized as large (0.1 to 1%). The V gene is TRBV27, the J gene TRBJ1-2, with D unresolved. From germline, CDR1 is MNHEY and CDR2 SMNVEV (reference sequence). Trimming cost V 4 bases and J 3 bases, with 9 bases left between them. CDR3 length: 13 residues. CDR3 DNA: TGTGCCAGCAGTTCCGACATTGACTATGGCTACACCTTC. Amino acid sequence: CASSSDIDYGYTF.

CDR3 in DNA: TGTGCCAGCAGCTACCTCCTCTCCGCGACCGGGGAGCTGTTTTTT. Translation: CASSYLLSATGELFF. V is TRBV28 and J is TRBJ2-2; no reliable D call. The CDR3 length is 15 residues. Germline V gene sequence: CDR1 MDHEN, CDR2 SYDVKM. Trimming pared 6 bases from V and 5 bases from J, leaving 16 bases between.

V and J are TRBV2 and TRBJ1-2, with D possibly being TRBD1 (5 bases). Trimming removed 8 bases from V and 0 bases from J, with 13 bases in between. The CDR3 loop spans 14 amino acids. CDR1 is SNHLY, CDR2 FYNNEI, per germline. The CDR3 DNA reads TGTGCCAGCGGCCGGGGGGGACCTAACTATGGCTACACCTTC. This gives the protein CASGRGGPNYGYTF. Supplemented by reference TRBV2 and TRBJ1-2, the full variable domain reads EPEVTQTPSHQVTQMGQEVILRCVPISNHLYFYWYRQILGQKVEFLVSFYNNEISEKSEIFDDQFSVERPDGSNFTLKIRSTKLEDSAMYFCASGRGGPNYGYTFGSGTRLTVV.

The gene calls are TRBV6-1 and TRBJ2-1, with D unresolved. The germline V gene has CDR1 MNHNS and CDR2 SASEGT. Trimming left V 2 bases short and J 9 bases short, with 5 bases between. The CDR3 length is 11 residues. The CDR3 sequence: CASSEKGEQFF. For the CDR3, the DNA is TGTGCCAGCAGTGAAAAGGGTGAGCAGTTCTTC.

The rearrangement links TRBV28 to TRBJ1-5, with TRBD1 matching 9 bases. The CDR3 is made up of 15 amino acids. Germline V gene sequence: CDR1 MDHEN, CDR2 SYDVKM. With 6 bases clipped from V and 7 bases from J, the junction kept 10 bases outside the gene matches. The CDR3 bases are TGTGCCAGCAGCGGGGGACAGGGAGATTGGCAGCCCCAGCATTTT. This codes for CASSGGQGDWQPQHF.

This clone was seen once. This sequence joins TRBV19 and TRBJ2-7; D not certain. CDR1 is LNHDA and CDR2 is SQIVND in the germline V gene (reference sequence). V shed 5 bases and J shed 6 bases, with 14 bases lying between them. The CDR3 has 13 residues. The CDR3 spells CASSPSVASEQYF. The CDR3, as DNA: TGTGCCAGTAGTCCGAGCGTGGCAAGCGAGCAGTACTTC.

This clone was observed a handful of times. The rearrangement uses TRBV7-9 and TRBJ1-6; no clear D. CDR3 length equals 15 residues. CDR1 and CDR2 (germline): SEHNR, FQNEAQ (reference sequence). V shed 0 bases and J shed 7 bases, with 10 bases lying between them. The DNA of the CDR3 is TGTGCCAGCAGCTTAGCGGTCGGACTAAATTCACCCCTCCACTTT. Its protein product is CASSLAVGLNSPLHF.

In this sample, this clone is medium-sized (0.01 to 0.1%). The gene calls are TRBV4-1 and TRBJ2-7; no reliable D call. V shed 3 bases and J shed 1 base, with 10 bases lying between them. Germline-derived CDR1 and CDR2 are MGHRA and YSYEKL. This CDR3 is built from 14 residues. The CDR3 sequence is CASSQGRVSYEQYF. Written as DNA, the CDR3 is TGCGCCAGCAGCCAGGGCCGTGTGTCCTACGAGCAGTACTTC.

The V gene is TRBV2, the J gene TRBJ2-7; TRBD1 matches 9 bases. Looked up from germline, CDR1 is SNHLY and CDR2 is FYNNEI. There are 15 residues in the CDR3. The junction had 11 bases not matched to a gene; V was cut back by 6 bases and J by 5 bases. The CDR3: CASRAPTGGWNEQYF. CDR3 coding DNA: TGTGCCAGCAGAGCCCCGACAGGGGGTTGGAACGAGCAGTACTTC.

V gene TRBV14 combines with J gene TRBJ2-7; D is unresolved. Per germline, CDR1 SGHDN and CDR2 FVKESK. There are 11 residues in the CDR3. Trimming took off 2 bases at V and 5 bases at J, with 4 bases between the two ends. The CDR3 sequence: CASSQLDEQYF. CDR3 coding DNA: TGTGCCAGCAGCCAACTTGACGAGCAGTACTTC.